The T cell receptor beta chain described here comes from a study of breast tumors, draining lymph nodes, adjacent tissues. A single record per CDR3 protein comes from TCRdb applying MiXCR to the multiplex PCR reads. This table has some 21,000 distinct CDR3 sequences, 50% appearing once. The V and J ends lost 6 bases and 9 bases respectively, with 15 bases between them. Looked up from germline, CDR1 is KGHSH and CDR2 is LQKENI. This CDR3 comprises 13 residues. This clonotype was counted ten times or more. The TCR originated in a female donor with breast cancer. Some clones in this sample may be carry-over from other donors' samples. V and J are TRBV18 and TRBJ2-4; D gene unclear. The specimen sequenced was breast tumor tissue. CDR3 sequence reads: CASSGLKASIQYF. The CDR3 DNA reads TGTGCCAGCTCCGGTCTGAAAGCGAGCATTCAGTACTTC.